This T cell receptor (beta chain) is from a study of T cell responses to AZD1222 COVID-19 vaccine. Findings and limits, study-wide: Donors, mostly white British, included more females; clonal diversity was possibly underestimated. Among vaccine-associated CD4 TCRs, coverage spanned spike, with dominance at 160-218 and 743-854.

The CDR3 length is 17 residues. The germline V gene encodes CDR1 DFQATT and CDR2 SNEGSKA (reference sequence). The ends lost 3 bases at V and 6 bases at J; junction bases unmatched: 14. In the case of this clone: Its cognate antigen is unknown.

The data were produced by immunoSEQ multiplex PCR, yet TCRdb's version contains in-frame clones alone and is incomplete. The data contain some 120,000 clones, 87% of them singletons. The rearrangement uses TRBV20-1 and TRBJ2-4, with TRBD1 identical over 10 bases. Sequenced here: peripheral blood, sampled on day 0 of AZD1222 vaccination. This clonotype was sampled from an adult in good health. The chain's CDR3 is CSASPVTGGLPSNIQYF. The CDR3 DNA sequence: TGCAGTGCTAGTCCTGTGACAGGGGGCCTCCCGTCAAACATTCAGTACTTC.